The 26 T cell receptor beta chains given below trace back to one sample, sequenced in a study of OX40 agonist ivuxolimab in advanced cancers. Clones were read by immunoSEQ multiplex PCR, and TCRdb kept only the in-frame ones, dropping some. Of approximately 50,000 clones listed, 86% are singletons. The sequences come from CD4+ or CD8+ T cells sorted from blood, collected in a trial of the OX40 agonist ivuxolimab. These receptors all come from an adult with an advanced solid tumor such as melanoma, head and neck, liver or kidney cancer.

V and J are TRBV7-6 and TRBJ2-7, with a weak D call TRBD2 (5 bases). The length of the CDR3 is 16 residues. V was pared by 0 bases and J by 5 bases, with 17 bases between. Germline CDR1 SGHVS, CDR2 FNYEAQ. CDR3 protein: CASSLAGRTSKNEQYF. DNA for the CDR3: TGTGCCAGCAGCTTAGCAGGACGGACTTCTAAGAACGAGCAGTACTTC.

The chain employs TRBV29-1 and TRBJ2-3; TRBD1 might be the D (6 bases). CDR1 is SQVTM, CDR2 ANQGSEA, per germline. The CDR3 sequence is 14 residues long. Deletions cut 6 bases from V and 1 base from J, with 14 bases between. The CDR3, as DNA: TGCAGCGTGATCCCGGGACAAGGCACAGATACGCAGTATTTT. It is translated as CSVIPGQGTDTQYF.

The gene calls are TRBV11-2 and TRBJ2-3; weak D call: TRBD2 (6 bases). V lost 5 bases to trimming and J lost 1 base, with 16 bases between them. The CDR3 length is 16 residues. Germline V gives CDR1 SGHAT, CDR2 FQNNGV. This chain's CDR3 is CASSLPKAGRTDTQYF. DNA of the CDR3: TGTGCCAGCAGCCTCCCGAAAGCGGGCCGCACAGATACGCAGTATTTT.

The rearrangement links TRBV18 to TRBJ2-7; no definite D call. CDR3 length: 14 residues. Per the germline V gene, CDR1 is KGHSH and CDR2 is LQKENI. V lost 0 bases, J lost 1 base, and 7 bases lay in between. The CDR3 loop reads CASSPPAPSYEQYF. The CDR3 nucleotides read TGTGCCAGCTCACCACCGGCGCCGTCCTACGAGCAGTACTTC. Combining the CDR3 with reference TRBV18 and TRBJ2-7 gives the whole variable domain NAGVMQNPRHLVRRRGQEARLRCSPMKGHSHVYWYRQLPEEGLKFMVYLQKENIIDESGMPKERFSAEFPKEGPSILRIQQVVRGDSAAYFCASSPPAPSYEQYFGPGTRLTVT.

V and J are TRBV9 and TRBJ1-6; 8 nucleotides agree with TRBD1. Trimming cost V 0 bases and J 7 bases; bases outside gene matches: 3. CDR1 is SGDLS and CDR2 is YYNGEE in the germline V gene. The length of the CDR3 is 15 residues. CDR3 nucleotides: TGTGCCAGCAGCGTAGTTTCAGGGGGCAATTCACCCCTCCACTTT. The encoded protein is CASSVVSGGNSPLHF. The full variable domain, completed using reference TRBV9 and TRBJ1-6, is DSGVTQTPKHLITATGQRVTLRCSPRSGDLSVYWYQQSLDQGLQFLIQYYNGEERAKGNILERFSAQQFPDLHSELNLSSLELGDSALYFCASSVVSGGNSPLHFGNGTRLTVT.

V is TRBV6-4 and J is TRBJ1-3; D is undetermined. Trimming pared 3 bases from V and 2 bases from J, leaving 11 bases between. The CDR3 loop spans 15 amino acids. Germline V gives CDR1 MRHNA, CDR2 SNTAGT. In DNA, the CDR3 is TGTGCCAGCAGTGAAGATTACGGGACTGGAAACACCATATATTTT. This sequence encodes CASSEDYGTGNTIYF.

The gene calls are TRBV7-9 and TRBJ1-2, with a weak D call TRBD1 (5 bases). The CDR3 is 13 residues long. CDR1 is SEHNR and CDR2 is FQNEAQ in the germline V gene (reference sequence). V was pared by 11 bases and J by 9 bases, with 22 bases between. CDR3 amino acids: CASSPGSLSSYTF. CDR3 nucleotides: TGTGCCTCCAGCCCAGGGTCCCTGAGCAGCTACACCTTC.

The rearrangement uses TRBV9 and TRBJ2-3, with D possibly matching TRBD2 (6 bases). V shed 9 bases and J shed 4 bases, with 12 bases lying between them. Germline loops: CDR1 SGDLS, CDR2 YYNGEE. This CDR3 is built from 12 residues. In DNA, the CDR3 is TGTGCCACCTCGCGGGGCTCAGATACGCAGTATTTT. This codes for CATSRGSDTQYF.

This rearrangement joins TRBV2 to TRBJ1-5; D uncertain. Germline V CDR1 and CDR2: SNHLY, FYNNEI. The V end was cut by 3 bases, the J end by 3 bases, with 6 bases between. The CDR3 spans 13 residues. The CDR3 protein is CASSDTFNQPQHF. CDR3 nucleotide sequence: TGTGCCAGCAGTGATACCTTCAATCAGCCCCAGCATTTT.

This clone was counted between two and nine times. The CDR3 sequence: CASSDMTTGSKEAFF. Written as DNA, the CDR3 is TGTGCCAGCAGCGATATGACGACAGGATCGAAGGAAGCTTTCTTT. The chain joins TRBV5-4 to TRBJ1-1; the D gene is possibly TRBD1 (6 bases). Per germline, CDR1 SGHNT and CDR2 YYREEE (reference sequence). Trimming pared 4 bases from V and 8 bases from J, leaving 21 bases between. CDR3 length equals 15 residues.

The V gene is TRBV4-1, the J gene TRBJ1-6; 7 nucleotides agree with TRBD1. The junction had 7 bases not matched to a gene; V was cut back by 2 bases and J by 9 bases. This CDR3 spans 15 amino acids. Germline V gene sequence: CDR1 MGHRA, CDR2 YSYEKL. This chain's CDR3 is CASSQLGGAFSPLHF. The CDR3 DNA reads as TGCGCCAGCAGCCAACTAGGGGGCGCATTTTCACCCCTCCACTTT.

The rearrangement links TRBV5-1 to TRBJ2-7, with D uncertain. The germline V gene has CDR1 SGHRS and CDR2 YFSETQ. Trimming removed 2 bases from V and 7 bases from J, with 13 bases in between. The CDR3 is 13 amino acids. In nucleotides, the CDR3 is TGCGCCAGCAGCTTCCTCCTTGGGCTGGAGCAGTACTTC. It specifies CASSFLLGLEQYF.

This sequence joins TRBV29-1 and TRBJ2-2; 12 bases fit TRBD1. V dropped 2 bases and J dropped 7; count of bases not matched to a gene: 5. The germline V gene has CDR1 SQVTM and CDR2 ANQGSEA. This CDR3 is 15 amino acids long. The CDR3 sequence: CSVETGTGGSGELFF. The CDR3, as DNA: TGCAGCGTTGAAACCGGGACAGGGGGCAGCGGGGAGCTGTTTTTT.

This clone was seen a few times. Here the CDR3 DNA reads TGTGCCAGTAGTATAGAAACCCGAGTTGGGAGCGGGAGAGGGCATGAGCAGTTCTTC. This encodes CASSIETRVGSGRGHEQFF. The chain carries TRBV19 and TRBJ2-1; 8 bases are a match to TRBD2. The CDR3 has 19 amino acids. The V gene end was trimmed by 0 bases and the J gene end by 8 bases; junction bases not matched to a gene: 18. Germline loops: CDR1 LNHDA, CDR2 SQIVND (reference sequence).

The chain has TRBV4-1 and TRBJ2-4; no definite D call. Trimming removed 0 bases from V and 6 bases from J, with 18 bases in between. CDR3 length: 17 residues. Germline assignment: CDR1 MGHRA and CDR2 YSYEKL. This chain's CDR3 is CASSQDPVAGRPNIQYF. CDR3 sequence (DNA): TGCGCCAGCAGCCAAGATCCGGTAGCTGGTAGGCCAAACATTCAGTACTTC.

The chain carries TRBV19 and TRBJ2-1; D possibly corresponds to TRBD1 (5 bases). V was cut by 7 bases and J by 8 bases, with 27 bases left in between. CDR3 length: 17 residues. Germline V gene lookup returns CDR1 LNHDA and CDR2 SQIVND (reference sequence). The CDR3 region is CASTPPGTGAGEDEQFF. CDR3 DNA sequence: TGTGCCAGTACCCCCCCAGGAACAGGCGCAGGTGAGGATGAGCAGTTCTTC.

V and J are TRBV7-9 and TRBJ2-5; possible D gene TRBD2, 5 bases. Between the trimmed V and J ends, which lost 5 bases and 4 bases, there was a span of 17 bases. Germline CDR1 SEHNR, CDR2 FQNEAQ (reference sequence). This CDR3 spans 15 amino acids. This CDR3 is CASSPPGGSRETQYF. CDR3 sequence (DNA): TGTGCCAGCAGCCCCCCTGGCGGGTCAAGAGAGACCCAGTACTTC.

The chain joins TRBV10-1 to TRBJ2-3; D gene uncertain. This CDR3 is 13 amino acids long. The V gene's germline CDR1 is WNHNN and CDR2 SYGVQD (reference sequence). The germline V and J ends were trimmed by 6 bases and 1 base, with 8 bases remaining between them. This CDR3 is CASRKTGTDTQYF. As DNA, the CDR3 is TGCGCCAGCAGAAAAACAGGCACAGATACGCAGTATTTT.

The chain couples TRBV27 to TRBJ1-2; TRBD1 matches at 7 bases. Losses at the gene ends were 0 bases for V and 8 bases for J; bases not matched to a gene: 9. CDR1 and CDR2 from the germline V gene are MNHEY and SMNVEV (reference sequence). The CDR3 is 15 amino acids. CDR3 bases: TGTGCCAGCAGTTTATCGACAGGGTTCGGGGGGGGCTACACCTTC. It specifies CASSLSTGFGGGYTF.

This chain connects TRBV7-9 to TRBJ1-1; the D is unclear. Trimming pared 2 bases from V and 2 bases from J, leaving 12 bases between. Germline values: CDR1 SEHNR, CDR2 FQNEAQ (reference sequence). The CDR3 spans 15 residues. CDR3 sequence: CASSLLGKGNTEAFF. In DNA form, the CDR3 reads TGTGCCAGCAGCTTACTCGGAAAGGGCAACACTGAAGCTTTCTTT.

The chain has TRBV4-1 and TRBJ2-1; 9 nucleotides match TRBD1. CDR1 is MGHRA and CDR2 is YSYEKL in the germline V gene. The trim removed 6 bases at V and 5 bases at J, leaving 8 bases unmatched. The CDR3 has 15 amino acids. CDR3 amino acids: CASRGSGQGHNEQFF. CDR3 sequence (DNA): TGCGCCAGCAGAGGGTCGGGACAGGGCCACAATGAGCAGTTCTTC.

This clone appeared a single time. The gene calls are TRBV7-2 and TRBJ2-7, with TRBD1 as a possible D gene (6 bases). The CDR3 has 16 amino acids. V lost 2 bases and J 7 bases, leaving 21 bases between the germline ends. Germline V gives CDR1 SGHTA, CDR2 FQGNSA. The CDR3 region has the DNA TGTGCCAGCAGCTTATCTCCGACAGGCTCACAAGGGGAGCAGTACTTC. Protein sequence: CASSLSPTGSQGEQYF. Full variable domain (outside the CDR3, taken from reference TRBV7-2 and TRBJ2-7): GAGVSQSPSNKVTEKGKDVELRCDPISGHTALYWYRQSLGQGLEFLIYFQGNSAPDKSGLPSDRFSAERTGGSVSTLTIQRTQQEDSAVYLCASSLSPTGSQGEQYFGPGTRLTVT.

The V gene is TRBV23-1, the J gene TRBJ1-4, with TRBD1 as a possible D gene (6 bases). TRBV23-1 is an ORF, and what it does is uncertain. The CDR3 covers 17 residues. Trimming left V 4 bases short and J 5 bases short, with 20 bases between. CDR3 residues: CASSPKRGTYRNEKLFF. CDR3 bases: TGCGCCAGCAGTCCCAAGAGGGGGACCTACAGAAATGAAAAACTGTTTTTT.

J is TRBJ1-1 and V is TRBV2; 12 positions agree with TRBD1. Looked up from germline, CDR1 is SNHLY and CDR2 is FYNNEI. Losses at the gene ends were 5 bases for V and 5 bases for J; bases not matched to a gene: 9. This CDR3 has 16 amino acids. CDR3 protein: CASSPPGQGAGTEAFF. Here the CDR3 DNA reads TGTGCCAGCAGTCCTCCGGGACAGGGGGCGGGGACTGAAGCTTTCTTT.

In its sample, this clone was seen once. The V call is TRBV7-8, the J call TRBJ2-7; possible D gene TRBD1, 6 bases. CDR1 and CDR2 from the germline V gene are SGHVS and FQNEAQ. Trimming took 7 bases from V and 3 from J, leaving 16 bases between them. This CDR3 has 14 amino acids. CDR3: CASTEQGGIYEQYF. The CDR3 nucleotides read TGTGCCAGCACGGAACAGGGCGGTATCTACGAGCAGTACTTC.

The gene calls are TRBV11-1 and TRBJ1-2; D unresolved. The CDR3 contains 13 residues. Germline lookup yields CDR1 SGHAT and CDR2 FQDESV (reference sequence). Between the trimmed V and J ends, which lost 1 base and 8 bases, there was a span of 11 bases. The CDR3 sequence is CASSLVERVGYTF. The CDR3, as DNA: TGTGCCAGCAGCTTAGTGGAGAGGGTAGGCTACACCTTC.